Listed below are T cell receptor beta chains from one sample, sequenced in a study of blood T cell repertoires in COVID-19. Repertoires were generated with immunoSEQ multiplex PCR, while TCRdb's copy carries only in-frame clones and drops some. The table shows over 130,000 clones, with approximately 80% occurring only once. The sequencing input was peripheral blood. The receptors stem from a man aged 45 to 65 with acute or convalescent COVID-19. Each CDR3 is given with its conserved first and last residue. A D gene is named only where the DNA matches it firmly. Some rows have no size entry. The others give once, few or many, or a class for an expanded clone.

TRBJ1-1 NA TRBV10-2 NA CASSVDTTNTEAFF TGCGCCAGCAGTGTGGACACGACGAACACTGAAGCTTTCTTT
TRBJ2-7 NA TRBV5-6 NA CASSWGRAEYEQYF TGTGCCAGCAGCTGGGGGCGGGCGGAATACGAGCAGTACTTC
TRBJ2-5 once TRBV30 NA CAWSGGRGETQYF TGTGCCTGGAGTGGCGGTAGAGGAGAGACCCAGTACTTC
TRBJ1-2 NA TRBV24-1 TRBD1 CATSDPDRGGSYTF TGTGCCACCAGTGACCCGGACAGGGGTGGAAGCTACACCTTC
TRBJ2-5 NA TRBV19 NA CASSILRGTQYF TGTGCCAGTAGCATACTTCGGGGGACCCAGTACTTC
TRBJ1-3 NA TRBV5-6 NA CASSSLDTSGNTIYF TGTGCCAGCAGCTCTCTGGACACCTCTGGAAACACCATATATTTT
TRBJ1-1 NA TRBV3-1/TRBV3-2 TRBD1 CASSQVKVRDRALNTEAFF TGTGCCAGCAGCCAAGTTAAAGTAAGGGACAGGGCTTTGAACACTGAAGCTTTCTTT
TRBJ1-3 NA TRBV5-6 NA CASHLRGGAGNTIYF TGTGCCAGCCATCTTCGGGGGGGGGCTGGAAACACCATATATTTT
TRBJ2-5 NA TRBV18 TRBD1 CASSPLRQGARETQYF TGTGCCAGCTCACCACTCCGACAGGGGGCAAGGGAGACCCAGTACTTC
TRBJ1-4 NA TRBV7-3 TRBD1 CASSLNKGQGANEKLFF TGTGCCAGCAGCTTAAACAAGGGACAGGGAGCTAATGAAAAACTGTTTTTT
TRBJ2-3 NA TRBV5-1 NA CASSLEGYADTQYF TGCGCCAGCAGCTTGGAGGGGTACGCAGATACGCAGTATTTT
TRBJ2-2 few TRBV5-1 NA CASSPGNTGELFF TGCGCCAGCAGCCCGGGGAACACCGGGGAGCTGTTTTTT
TRBJ1-1 few TRBV9 NA CASSVFQGTEAFF TGTGCCAGCAGCGTATTTCAGGGCACTGAAGCTTTCTTT
TRBJ2-7 NA TRBV7-9 TRBD2 CASSRASGGYEQYF TGTGCCAGCAGCCGGGCTAGCGGAGGCTACGAGCAGTACTTC
TRBJ2-1 NA TRBV6-4 TRBD1 CASSPGQANNEQFF TGTGCCAGCAGTCCAGGACAGGCGAACAATGAGCAGTTCTTC
TRBJ2-3 once TRBV25-1 NA CASSDDGIVGDTQYF TGTGCCAGCAGTGACGACGGGATAGTAGGAGATACGCAGTATTTT
TRBJ2-2 NA TRBV5-6 NA CASTFLRQENTGELFF TGTGCCAGCACCTTCCTGCGACAGGAGAACACCGGGGAGCTGTTTTTT
TRBJ1-1 NA TRBV19 TRBD1 CASAGQGGTEAFF TGTGCCAGTGCTGGACAGGGGGGAACTGAAGCTTTCTTT
TRBJ1-1 NA TRBV18 TRBD1 CASSPQGAGEAFF TGTGCCAGCTCACCACAGGGGGCAGGGGAAGCTTTCTTT
TRBJ1-1 NA TRBV9 NA CASSVVPRATEAFF TGTGCCAGCAGCGTAGTTCCGAGGGCCACTGAAGCTTTCTTT
TRBJ2-7 NA TRBV28 TRBD1 CASSSKTGWYEQYF TGTGCCAGCAGTTCGAAGACAGGGTGGTACGAGCAGTACTTC
TRBJ1-1 NA TRBV5-1 TRBD1 CASSYGQGAGNTEAFF TGCGCCAGCAGCTATGGACAGGGGGCGGGGAACACTGAAGCTTTCTTT
TRBJ2-1 NA TRBV4-2 TRBD2 CASSQDQGRGGYNEQFF TGTGCCAGCAGCCAAGATCAAGGACGGGGGGGGTACAATGAGCAGTTCTTC
TRBJ1-5 NA TRBV24-1 NA CATRFKQGWFCSNQPQHF TGTGCCACCAGGTTTAAACAGGGTTGGTTTTGTAGCAATCAGCCCCAGCATTTT
TRBJ2-5 NA TRBV30 TRBD2 CAWSVGLAGGPGETQYF TGTGCCTGGAGTGTCGGACTAGCGGGGGGGCCCGGGGAGACCCAGTACTTC
TRBJ1-6 NA TRBV18 NA CASSPLPQGQAPLHF TGTGCCAGCTCACCACTGCCCCAGGGCCAGGCACCCCTCCACTTT
TRBJ1-5 NA TRBV2 NA CASSWQGNQPQHF TGTGCCAGCTCTTGGCAGGGCAATCAGCCCCAGCATTTT
TRBJ2-2 NA TRBV11-3 NA CASRHREGELFF TGTGCCAGCAGACACAGGGAAGGGGAGCTGTTTTTT
TRBJ1-6 NA TRBV5-4 TRBD1 CASSLGQGVGSPLHF TGTGCCAGCAGCTTGGGACAGGGGGTTGGATCACCCCTCCACTTT
TRBJ2-4 NA TRBV28 TRBD2 CASKRGGGVALAKNIQYF TGTGCCAGCAAACGAGGCGGGGGGGTCGCTCTAGCCAAAAACATTCAGTACTTC
TRBJ1-2 NA TRBV27 NA CASSLRSGVDYGYTF TGTGCCAGCAGTTTAAGGTCAGGGGTAGACTATGGCTACACCTTC
TRBJ1-5 NA TRBV6-5 NA CASSFDGNQPQHF TGTGCCAGCAGCTTCGACGGGAATCAGCCCCAGCATTTT
TRBJ1-4 once TRBV27 TRBD1 CASSATGDLEKLFF TGTGCCAGCAGCGCTACAGGGGACCTTGAAAAACTGTTTTTT
TRBJ2-5 NA TRBV4-1 TRBD1 CASSRYRGETQYF TGCGCCAGCAGCCGATACAGGGGAGAGACCCAGTACTTC
TRBJ2-1 NA TRBV5-1 NA CASSLGGIYNEQFF TGCGCCAGCAGCTTGGGAGGTATTTACAATGAGCAGTTCTTC
TRBJ1-1 NA TRBV6-5 NA CASRLAATEAFF TGTGCCAGCAGGTTGGCGGCCACTGAAGCTTTCTTT
TRBJ2-5 NA TRBV5-1 NA CASSPGETQYF TGCGCCAGCAGCCCGGGGGAGACCCAGTACTTC
TRBJ2-1 NA TRBV9 TRBD1 CASSPRQGTNNEQFF TGTGCCAGCAGCCCACGACAGGGGACAAACAATGAGCAGTTCTTC
TRBJ1-6 NA TRBV5-1 NA CASSPRTPGGLGAPLHF TGCGCCAGCAGCCCGCGGACCCCTGGGGGCCTCGGGGCACCCCTCCACTTT
TRBJ2-3 NA TRBV6-2/TRBV6-3 TRBD2 CASSYTGRGDTQYF TGTGCCAGCAGTTATACGGGGAGGGGAGATACGCAGTATTTT
TRBJ2-5 NA TRBV10-3 NA CATMTAETQYF TGTGCCACGATGACAGCGGAGACCCAGTACTTC
TRBJ2-4 NA TRBV2 NA CASSEGQPKNIQYF TGTGCCAGCAGTGAGGGGCAGCCCAAAAACATTCAGTACTTC
TRBJ2-2 few TRBV5-1 TRBD1 CASSFLTDRDTGELFF TGCGCCAGCAGCTTCCTGACAGACAGGGACACCGGGGAGCTGTTTTTT
TRBJ1-1 NA TRBV27 TRBD1 CASNPSGTGGTEAFF TGTGCCAGCAACCCCTCCGGGACAGGGGGCACTGAAGCTTTCTTT
TRBJ2-3 NA TRBV4-1 NA CASSQVPGTTDTQYF TGCGCCAGCAGCCAAGTCCCAGGGACTACAGATACGCAGTATTTT
TRBJ1-1 NA TRBV5-1 NA CASSFGLTANEAFF TGCGCCAGCAGCTTTGGGCTGACAGCGAATGAAGCTTTCTTT
TRBJ2-1 NA TRBV7-3 TRBD2 CASSLTGLAGFYNEQFF TGTGCCAGCAGCTTAACAGGACTAGCGGGTTTTTACAATGAGCAGTTCTTC
TRBJ2-1 NA TRBV19 TRBD2 CASSIGGLGSRNEQFF TGTGCCAGTAGTATAGGGGGACTAGGCTCTCGCAATGAGCAGTTCTTC
TRBJ2-3 once TRBV24-1 TRBD1 CATSGPSGQGSTDTQYF TGTGCCACCAGTGGCCCCTCGGGACAGGGATCCACAGATACGCAGTATTTT
TRBJ2-3 few TRBV15 TRBD1 CATSLGQGGTDTQYF TGTGCCACCAGCTTAGGACAGGGGGGAACAGATACGCAGTATTTT
TRBJ2-2 NA TRBV3-1/TRBV3-2 NA CASSQHNTGELFF TGTGCCAGCAGCCAACATAACACCGGGGAGCTGTTTTTT
TRBJ2-3 NA TRBV7-2 NA CASSTEGGRTDTQYF TGTGCCAGCAGCACAGAGGGGGGGCGCACAGATACGCAGTATTTT
TRBJ1-2 NA TRBV5-1 NA CASSSRSYGYTF TGCGCCAGCAGCTCTCGCAGCTATGGCTACACCTTC
TRBJ1-2 few TRBV5-4 NA CASSRKLQGDGYTF TGTGCCAGCAGCCGCAAGTTGCAGGGTGATGGCTACACCTTC
TRBJ1-6 once TRBV5-8 NA CASSFRQGAYNSPLHF TGTGCCAGCAGCTTCCGCCAAGGGGCCTATAATTCACCCCTCCACTTT
TRBJ1-2 NA TRBV11-2 NA CASSLVRGANGYTF TGTGCCAGCAGCTTAGTACGGGGGGCCAATGGCTACACCTTC
TRBJ1-1 NA TRBV29-1 NA CSVDEGYRVGAEAFF TGCAGCGTTGATGAGGGGTACAGGGTAGGGGCTGAAGCTTTCTTT